What follows are 12 T cell receptor beta chains derived from one specimen sequenced in a study of cytomegalovirus exposure and HLA in healthy donors. The primer mix had 60 Vbeta and 13 Jbeta primers. The data were produced by immunoSEQ multiplex PCR, yet TCRdb's version contains in-frame clones alone and is incomplete. The data contain more than 95,000 clones, approximately 73% of them seen just once; the ten biggest clones take up less than 5%. The sequenced sample was PBMCs. These receptor sequences come from a man aged 60 to 75 in good health and CMV-seropositive.

This rearrangement joins TRBV30 to TRBJ2-7, with 9 nucleotides matching TRBD2. Per the germline V gene, CDR1 is GTSNPN and CDR2 is SVGIG (reference sequence). The ends lost 4 bases at V and 1 base at J; junction bases unmatched: 5. The CDR3 has 14 amino acids. The CDR3 loop reads CAWTRLAGSYEQYF. The CDR3 region has the DNA TGTGCCTGGACTCGCCTAGCGGGGTCCTACGAGCAGTACTTC.

This chain uses TRBV5-1 with TRBJ2-7, with TRBD1 identical over 8 bases. The CDR3 length is 13 residues. With V trimmed by 7 bases and J by 6 bases, 9 bases remained unmatched. Germline CDR1 is SGHRS and CDR2 is YFSETQ. The CDR3 sequence is CASGLGQGREQYF. In DNA, the CDR3 is TGCGCCAGCGGACTCGGACAGGGACGCGAGCAGTACTTC.

The chain employs TRBV6-1 and TRBJ2-1; TRBD2 is a possible D gene (6 bases). Germline CDR1 is MNHNS and CDR2 is SASEGT. The V end was cut by 4 bases, the J end by 7 bases, with 14 bases between. The CDR3 has 14 residues. The DNA of the CDR3 is TGTGCCAGCAGTGGATCCCAGACTAGAAATGAGCAGTTCTTC. Translated, it gives CASSGSQTRNEQFF.

Regarding this clone: Different DNA sequences within this sample yield the same CDR3. J is TRBJ2-7 and V is TRBV5-1; 7 positions agree with TRBD1. This CDR3 contains 13 residues. Germline CDR1 and CDR2: SGHRS and YFSETQ. V shed 0 bases and J 6 bases; nucleotides not matched to a gene: 3. As DNA, the CDR3 is TGCGCCAGCAGCTTGGGGCCAGGGGGCGAGCAGTACTTC. Translated, it gives CASSLGPGGEQYF.

V is TRBV4-2 and J is TRBJ1-2; 7 nucleotides agree with TRBD1. Germline V gene lookup returns CDR1 LGHNA and CDR2 YNFKEQ. This CDR3 region has 16 residues. V lost 0 bases and J lost 8; bases outside the gene matches: 12. This CDR3 reads CASSQDRQGGESGYTF. The CDR3 bases are TGTGCCAGCAGCCAAGATCGCCAAGGGGGCGAATCGGGCTACACCTTC.

The rearrangement uses TRBV28 and TRBJ2-5, with a possible D match to TRBD2 (5 bases). This CDR3 is 14 amino acids long. The ends were cut back, 5 bases at V and 2 bases at J, with 12 bases in the middle. The germline V gene has CDR1 MDHEN and CDR2 SYDVKM. The DNA of the CDR3 is TGTGCCAGCAGTCCTCAGCGGATTCAAGAGACCCAGTACTTC. This translates into CASSPQRIQETQYF.

The rearrangement uses TRBV9 and TRBJ1-6; 7 nucleotides match TRBD1. Trimming removed 1 base from V and 6 bases from J; junction bases left unmatched: 1. The germline V gene has CDR1 SGDLS and CDR2 YYNGEE. The CDR3 contains 14 residues. The CDR3 nucleotides read TGTGCCAGCAGCGTATCAGGGGGTAATTCACCCCTCCACTTT. Its protein product is CASSVSGGNSPLHF.

This rearrangement joins TRBV7-9 to TRBJ1-1; D remains unclear. Germline-derived CDR1 and CDR2 are SEHNR and FQNEAQ (reference sequence). With 5 bases removed from V and 0 bases from J, the gap between germline ends came to 16 bases. The CDR3 is made up of 16 amino acids. CDR3 region: CASSPVTRSLNTEAFF. CDR3 sequence (DNA): TGTGCCAGCAGCCCAGTGACTAGATCTTTGAACACTGAAGCTTTCTTT.

As for this clone: The germline gene is not matched at one end of the junction; a read error may be the cause. The CDR3 bases are TGTGCCAGCAGTATTAGGAGTCGGGAGACCCAGTACTTC. It encodes CASSIRSRETQYF. The chain combines TRBV19 with TRBJ2-5; D unresolved. The germline V gene has CDR1 LNHDA and CDR2 SQIVND (reference sequence). This CDR3 comprises 13 residues.

The genes are TRBV6-4 and TRBJ1-2; tentative D call: TRBD1 (6 bases). Germline V gene lookup returns CDR1 MRHNA and CDR2 SNTAGT. V was shortened by 3 bases and J by 12 bases, with 14 bases between the two germline ends. The CDR3 is 12 amino acids. The CDR3: CASSELQGTNTF. CDR3 nucleotides: TGTGCCAGCAGTGAATTACAGGGAACTAACACCTTC.

This clone occurred a few times. The rearrangement joins TRBV18 to TRBJ1-5; tentative D call: TRBD1 (6 bases). Germline loops: CDR1 KGHSH, CDR2 LQKENI. The V gene lost 6 bases and the J gene lost 4 bases, with 10 bases spanning the gap. CDR3 size: 13 residues. The CDR3 region is CASSGQLNQPQHF. CDR3 sequence (DNA): TGTGCCAGCTCTGGACAGCTGAATCAGCCCCAGCATTTT.

The chain has TRBV6-1 and TRBJ1-2; 8 bases map to TRBD1. Trimming removed 3 bases from V and 6 bases from J; junction bases left unmatched: 6. Germline lookup yields CDR1 MNHNS and CDR2 SASEGT. The CDR3 is 14 amino acids. The CDR3 sequence is CASSDQGQGDGYTF. Written as DNA, the CDR3 is TGTGCCAGCAGTGATCAAGGACAGGGCGATGGCTACACCTTC.